The clone carrying this TCR beta chain was picked up a small number of times. The antigen is not known. The data are from a study of blood T cells in healthy people across ages. Whole-study results and caveats: Any changes in expanded clonotypes were possibly confounded, as donor CMV status remained unknown. Aged donors had fewer naive CD4+ cells and lower diversity than long-lived donors.

A J-beta primer mix and a sample-barcoded 5' primer were used in a second PCR of roughly 6 to 11 cycles. A tag from a template-switch adaptor with 12 random nucleotides marked each cDNA molecule. TCRdb passed the 5' RACE reads through MiXCR, listing each CDR3 protein once. The sample lists hundreds of thousands of distinct CDR3 sequences; 45% to 65% were seen once. Germline-derived CDR1 and CDR2 are SGHRS and YFSETQ. This CDR3 spans 16 amino acids. Trimming pared 4 bases from V and 7 bases from J, leaving 23 bases between. Per sample, extraction of total RNA gave at least 5.5 micrograms in every case.

The receptor comes from a man in his sixties in good health. The material sequenced was blood. The V gene is TRBV5-1, the J gene TRBJ1-1; D unclear. The CDR3 DNA follows: TGCGCCAGCAGCCATCTCCGAGACACTGAACAAGGTGAAGCTTTCTTT. The encoded protein is CASSHLRDTEQGEAFF.